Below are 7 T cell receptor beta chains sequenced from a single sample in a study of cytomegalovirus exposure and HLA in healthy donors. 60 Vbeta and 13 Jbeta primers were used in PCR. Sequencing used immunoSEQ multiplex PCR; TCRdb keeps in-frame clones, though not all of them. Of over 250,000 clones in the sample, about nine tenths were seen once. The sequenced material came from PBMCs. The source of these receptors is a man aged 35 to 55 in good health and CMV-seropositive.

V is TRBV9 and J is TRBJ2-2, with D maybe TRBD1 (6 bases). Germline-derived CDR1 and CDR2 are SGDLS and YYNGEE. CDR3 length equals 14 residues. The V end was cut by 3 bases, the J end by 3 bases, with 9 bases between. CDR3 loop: CASSAWTDTGELFF. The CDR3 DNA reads TGTGCCAGCAGCGCCTGGACAGACACCGGGGAGCTGTTTTTT. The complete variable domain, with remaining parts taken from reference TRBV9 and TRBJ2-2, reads DSGVTQTPKHLITATGQRVTLRCSPRSGDLSVYWYQQSLDQGLQFLIQYYNGEERAKGNILERFSAQQFPDLHSELNLSSLELGDSALYFCASSAWTDTGELFFGEGSRLTVL.

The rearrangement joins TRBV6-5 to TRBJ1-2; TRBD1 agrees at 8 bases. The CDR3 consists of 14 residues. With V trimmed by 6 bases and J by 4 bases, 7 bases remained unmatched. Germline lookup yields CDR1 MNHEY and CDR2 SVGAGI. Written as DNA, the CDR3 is TGTGCCAGCAGACGCCGGGACAGGAGCTATGGCTACACCTTC. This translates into CASRRRDRSYGYTF.

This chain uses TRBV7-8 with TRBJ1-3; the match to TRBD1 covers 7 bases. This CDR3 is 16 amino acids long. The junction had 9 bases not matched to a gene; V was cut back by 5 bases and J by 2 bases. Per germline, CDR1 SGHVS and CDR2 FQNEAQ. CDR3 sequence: CASSPSEGGPGNTIYF. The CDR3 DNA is TGTGCCAGCAGCCCGAGCGAAGGGGGCCCTGGAAACACCATATATTTT.

The CDR3 DNA reads TGTGCCAGCAGAGGACTAGCGGGAGATTACGAGCAGTACTTC. Residues: CASRGLAGDYEQYF. The V gene is TRBV28, the J gene TRBJ2-7; 13 bases agree with TRBD2. Trimming cost V 6 bases and J 4 bases; bases outside gene matches: 3. CDR1 and CDR2 (germline): MDHEN, SYDVKM. The CDR3 is 14 residues long. The full variable domain, with the rest looked up from reference TRBV28 and TRBJ2-7, is DVKVTQSSRYLVKRTGEKVFLECVQDMDHENMFWYRQDPGLGLRLIYFSYDVKMKEKGDIPEGYSVSREKKERFSLILESASTNQTSMYLCASRGLAGDYEQYFGPGTRLTVT.

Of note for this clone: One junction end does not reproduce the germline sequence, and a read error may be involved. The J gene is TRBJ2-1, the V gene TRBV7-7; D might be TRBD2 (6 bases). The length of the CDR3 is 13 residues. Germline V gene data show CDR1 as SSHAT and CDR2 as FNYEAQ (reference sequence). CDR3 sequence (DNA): TGTGCTAGCAGCTCCCGGGAGTACAATGAGCAGTTCTTC. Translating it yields CASSSREYNEQFF.

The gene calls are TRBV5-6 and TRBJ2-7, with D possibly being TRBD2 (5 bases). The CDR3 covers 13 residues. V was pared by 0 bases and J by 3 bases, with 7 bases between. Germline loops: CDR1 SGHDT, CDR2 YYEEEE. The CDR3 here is CASSLGAGYEQYF. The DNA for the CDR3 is TGTGCCAGCAGCTTGGGCGCGGGCTACGAGCAGTACTTC.

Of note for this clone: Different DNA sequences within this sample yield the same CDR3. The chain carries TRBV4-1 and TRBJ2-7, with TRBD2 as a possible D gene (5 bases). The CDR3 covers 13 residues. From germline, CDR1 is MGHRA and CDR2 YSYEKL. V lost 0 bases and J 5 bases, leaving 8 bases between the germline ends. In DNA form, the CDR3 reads TGCGCCAGCAGCCAAGATCGAGGGAACGAGCAGTACTTC. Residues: CASSQDRGNEQYF.